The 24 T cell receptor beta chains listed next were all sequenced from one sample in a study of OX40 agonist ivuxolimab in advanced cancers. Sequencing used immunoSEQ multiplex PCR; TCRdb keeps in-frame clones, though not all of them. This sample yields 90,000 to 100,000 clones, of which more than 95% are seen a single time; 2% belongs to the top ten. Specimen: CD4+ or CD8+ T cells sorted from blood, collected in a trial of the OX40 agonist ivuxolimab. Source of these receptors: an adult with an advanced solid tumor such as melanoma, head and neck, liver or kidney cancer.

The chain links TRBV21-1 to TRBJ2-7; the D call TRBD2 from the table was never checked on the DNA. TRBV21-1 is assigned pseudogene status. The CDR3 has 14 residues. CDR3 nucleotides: TGTGCCAGCAGCAAAGCTCGGTATGTCGACGAGCAGTACTTC. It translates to CASSKARYVDEQYF.

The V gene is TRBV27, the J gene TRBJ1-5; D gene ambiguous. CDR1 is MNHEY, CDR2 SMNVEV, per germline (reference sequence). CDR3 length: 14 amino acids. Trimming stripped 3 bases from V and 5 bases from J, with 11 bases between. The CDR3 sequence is CASSLVGFDQPQHF. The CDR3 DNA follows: TGTGCCAGCAGTTTGGTGGGTTTCGATCAGCCCCAGCATTTT.

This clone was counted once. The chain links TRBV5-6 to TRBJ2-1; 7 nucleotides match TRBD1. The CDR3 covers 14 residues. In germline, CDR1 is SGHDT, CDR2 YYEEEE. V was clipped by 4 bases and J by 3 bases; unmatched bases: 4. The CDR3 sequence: CASSQGQLYNEQFF. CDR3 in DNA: TGTGCCAGCAGCCAGGGACAGCTCTACAATGAGCAGTTCTTC.

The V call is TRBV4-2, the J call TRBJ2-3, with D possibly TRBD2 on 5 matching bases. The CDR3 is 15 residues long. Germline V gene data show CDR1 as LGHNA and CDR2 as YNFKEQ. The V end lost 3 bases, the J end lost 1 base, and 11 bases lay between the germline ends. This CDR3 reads CASSQSSVGTDTQYF. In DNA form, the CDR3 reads TGTGCCAGCAGCCAGAGTAGCGTCGGCACAGATACGCAGTATTTT.

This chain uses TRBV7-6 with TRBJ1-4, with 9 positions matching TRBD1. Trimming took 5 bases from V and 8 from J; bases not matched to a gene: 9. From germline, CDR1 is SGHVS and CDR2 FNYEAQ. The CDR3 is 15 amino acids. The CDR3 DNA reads TGTGCCAGCAGCCTGACGGGACAGGGTACAGAAAAACTGTTTTTT. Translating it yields CASSLTGQGTEKLFF.

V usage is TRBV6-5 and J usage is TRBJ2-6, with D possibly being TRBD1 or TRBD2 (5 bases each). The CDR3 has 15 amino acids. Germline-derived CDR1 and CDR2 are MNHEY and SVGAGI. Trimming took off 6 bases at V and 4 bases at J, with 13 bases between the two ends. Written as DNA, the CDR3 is TGTGCCAGCAGCCCCCGGGGCTCAGGGGCCAACGTCCTGACTTTC. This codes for CASSPRGSGANVLTF.

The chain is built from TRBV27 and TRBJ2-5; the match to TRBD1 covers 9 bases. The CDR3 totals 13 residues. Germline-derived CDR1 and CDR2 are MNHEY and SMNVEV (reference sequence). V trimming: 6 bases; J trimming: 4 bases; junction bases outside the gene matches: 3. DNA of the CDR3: TGTGCCAGCAGACAGGGGGCATCAGAGACCCAGTACTTC. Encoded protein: CASRQGASETQYF.

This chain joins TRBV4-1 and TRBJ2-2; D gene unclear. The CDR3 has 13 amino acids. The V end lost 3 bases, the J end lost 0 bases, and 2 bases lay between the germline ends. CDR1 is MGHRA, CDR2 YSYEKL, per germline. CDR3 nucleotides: TGCGCCAGCAGCCAGACGAACACCGGGGAGCTGTTTTTT. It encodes CASSQTNTGELFF.

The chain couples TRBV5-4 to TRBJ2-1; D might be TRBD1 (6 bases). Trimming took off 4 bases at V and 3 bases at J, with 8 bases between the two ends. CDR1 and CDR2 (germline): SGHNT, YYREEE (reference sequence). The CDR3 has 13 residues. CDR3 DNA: TGTGCCAGCAGCGGGGGCAGCTACAATGAGCAGTTCTTC. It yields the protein CASSGGSYNEQFF.

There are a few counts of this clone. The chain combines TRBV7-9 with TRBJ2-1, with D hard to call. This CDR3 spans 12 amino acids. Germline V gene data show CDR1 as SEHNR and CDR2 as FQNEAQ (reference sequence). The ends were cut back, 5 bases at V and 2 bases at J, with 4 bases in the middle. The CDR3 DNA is TGTGCCAGCAGCGGACCCTACAATGAGCAGTTCTTC. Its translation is CASSGPYNEQFF.

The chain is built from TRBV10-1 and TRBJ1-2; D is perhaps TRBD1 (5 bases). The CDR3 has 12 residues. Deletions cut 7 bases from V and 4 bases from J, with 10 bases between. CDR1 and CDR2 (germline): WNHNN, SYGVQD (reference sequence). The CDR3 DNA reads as TGCGCCAGCAACACTAGGGGCTATGGCTACACCTTC. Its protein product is CASNTRGYGYTF.

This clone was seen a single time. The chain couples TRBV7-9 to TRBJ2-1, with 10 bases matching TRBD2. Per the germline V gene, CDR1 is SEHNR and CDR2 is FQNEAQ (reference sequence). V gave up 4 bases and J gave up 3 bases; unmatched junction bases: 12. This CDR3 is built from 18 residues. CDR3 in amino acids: CASSSINLAGGYYNEQFF. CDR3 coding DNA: TGTGCCAGCAGCTCGATCAACTTAGCGGGGGGCTACTACAATGAGCAGTTCTTC.

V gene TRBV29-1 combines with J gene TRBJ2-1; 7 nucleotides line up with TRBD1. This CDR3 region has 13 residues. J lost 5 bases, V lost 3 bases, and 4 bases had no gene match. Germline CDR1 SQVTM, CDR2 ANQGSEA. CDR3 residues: CSVDRGLDNEQFF. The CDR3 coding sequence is TGCAGCGTTGACAGGGGGTTAGACAATGAGCAGTTCTTC.

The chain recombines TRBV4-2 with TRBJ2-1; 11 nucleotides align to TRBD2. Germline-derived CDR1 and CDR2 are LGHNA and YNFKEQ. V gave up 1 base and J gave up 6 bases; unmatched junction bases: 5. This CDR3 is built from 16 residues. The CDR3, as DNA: TGTGCCAGCAGCCAAGTGGCTAGCGGGGGGCTCAATGAGCAGTTCTTC. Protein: CASSQVASGGLNEQFF.

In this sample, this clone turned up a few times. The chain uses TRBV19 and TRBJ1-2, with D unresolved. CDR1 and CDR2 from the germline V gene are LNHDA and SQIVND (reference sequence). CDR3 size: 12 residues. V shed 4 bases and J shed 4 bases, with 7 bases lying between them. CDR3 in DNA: TGTGCCAGTAGTACACGGCCCTATGGCTACACCTTC. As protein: CASSTRPYGYTF. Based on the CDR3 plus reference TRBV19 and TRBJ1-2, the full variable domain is DGGITQSPKYLFRKEGQNVTLSCEQNLNHDAMYWYRQDPGQGLRLIYYSQIVNDFQKGDIAEGYSVSREKKESFPLTVTSAQKNPTAFYLCASSTRPYGYTFGSGTRLTVV.

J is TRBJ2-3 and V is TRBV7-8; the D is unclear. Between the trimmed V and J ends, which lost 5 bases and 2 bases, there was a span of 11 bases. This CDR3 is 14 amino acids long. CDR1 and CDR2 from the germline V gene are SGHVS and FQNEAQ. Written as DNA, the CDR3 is TGTGCCAGCAGCCCAGCTAGTTACACAGATACGCAGTATTTT. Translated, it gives CASSPASYTDTQYF. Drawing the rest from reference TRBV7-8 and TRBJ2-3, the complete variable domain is GAGVSQSPRYKVAKRGQDVALRCDPISGHVSLFWYQQALGQGPEFLTYFQNEAQLDKSGLPSDRFFAERPEGSVSTLKIQRTQQEDSAVYLCASSPASYTDTQYFGPGTRLTVL.

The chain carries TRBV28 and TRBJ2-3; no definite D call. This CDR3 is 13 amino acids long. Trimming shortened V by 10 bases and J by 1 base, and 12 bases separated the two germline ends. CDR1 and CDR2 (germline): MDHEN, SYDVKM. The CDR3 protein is CATSSTGTDTQYF. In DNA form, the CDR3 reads TGTGCCACCTCCTCCACGGGCACAGATACGCAGTATTTT.

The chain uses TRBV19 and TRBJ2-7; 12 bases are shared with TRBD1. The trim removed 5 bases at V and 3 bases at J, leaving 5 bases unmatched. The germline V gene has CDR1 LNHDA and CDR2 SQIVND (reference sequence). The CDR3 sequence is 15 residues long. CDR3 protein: CASSYGTGGLYEQYF. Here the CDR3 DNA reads TGTGCCAGTAGTTACGGGACAGGGGGCCTCTACGAGCAGTACTTC.

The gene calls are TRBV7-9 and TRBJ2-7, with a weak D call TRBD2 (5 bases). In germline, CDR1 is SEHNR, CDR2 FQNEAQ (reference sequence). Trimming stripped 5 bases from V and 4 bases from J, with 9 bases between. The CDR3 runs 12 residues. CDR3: CASSLRGYEQYF. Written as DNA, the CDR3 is TGTGCCAGCAGCCTCAGAGGGTACGAGCAGTACTTC.

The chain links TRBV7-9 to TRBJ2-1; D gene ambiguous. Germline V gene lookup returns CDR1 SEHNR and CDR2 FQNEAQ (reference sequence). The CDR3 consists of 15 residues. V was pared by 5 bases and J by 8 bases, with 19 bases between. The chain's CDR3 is CASSPGPLLTDEQFF. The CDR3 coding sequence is TGTGCCAGCAGCCCAGGACCCCTTCTAACAGATGAGCAGTTCTTC. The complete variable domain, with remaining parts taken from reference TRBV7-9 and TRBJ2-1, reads DTGVSQNPRHKITKRGQNVTFRCDPISEHNRLYWYRQTLGQGPEFLTYFQNEAQLEKSRLLSDRFSAERPKGSFSTLEIQRTEQGDSAMYLCASSPGPLLTDEQFFGPGTRLTVL.

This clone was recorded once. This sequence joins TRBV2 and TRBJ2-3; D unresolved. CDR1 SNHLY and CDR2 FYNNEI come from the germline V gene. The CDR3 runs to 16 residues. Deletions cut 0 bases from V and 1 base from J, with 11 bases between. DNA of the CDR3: TGTGCCAGCAGTGAAGCGATGGTTATTCGCACAGATACGCAGTATTTT. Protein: CASSEAMVIRTDTQYF.

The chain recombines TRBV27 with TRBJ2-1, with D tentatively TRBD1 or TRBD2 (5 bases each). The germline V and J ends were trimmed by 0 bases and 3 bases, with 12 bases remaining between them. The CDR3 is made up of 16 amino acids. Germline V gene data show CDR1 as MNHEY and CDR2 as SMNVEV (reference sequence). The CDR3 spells CASSLSGTYFYNEQFF. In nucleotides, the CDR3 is TGTGCCAGCAGTTTATCCGGGACGTACTTCTACAATGAGCAGTTCTTC.

CDR3 coding DNA: TGTGCCAGCCGACAGGGGGCATCGGCCACCGGGGAGCTGTTTTTT. Translation gives CASRQGASATGELFF. J is TRBJ2-2 and V is TRBV7-6; 10 bases map to TRBD1. Germline CDR1 is SGHVS and CDR2 is FNYEAQ. The CDR3 totals 15 residues. V lost 8 bases, J lost 4 bases, and 7 bases stayed unmatched.

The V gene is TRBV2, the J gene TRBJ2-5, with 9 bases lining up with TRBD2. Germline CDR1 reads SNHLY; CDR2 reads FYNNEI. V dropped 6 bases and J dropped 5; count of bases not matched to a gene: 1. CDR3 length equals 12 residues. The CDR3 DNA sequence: TGTGCCAGCAGCCTAGCGGGGGAGACCCAGTACTTC. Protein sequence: CASSLAGETQYF.